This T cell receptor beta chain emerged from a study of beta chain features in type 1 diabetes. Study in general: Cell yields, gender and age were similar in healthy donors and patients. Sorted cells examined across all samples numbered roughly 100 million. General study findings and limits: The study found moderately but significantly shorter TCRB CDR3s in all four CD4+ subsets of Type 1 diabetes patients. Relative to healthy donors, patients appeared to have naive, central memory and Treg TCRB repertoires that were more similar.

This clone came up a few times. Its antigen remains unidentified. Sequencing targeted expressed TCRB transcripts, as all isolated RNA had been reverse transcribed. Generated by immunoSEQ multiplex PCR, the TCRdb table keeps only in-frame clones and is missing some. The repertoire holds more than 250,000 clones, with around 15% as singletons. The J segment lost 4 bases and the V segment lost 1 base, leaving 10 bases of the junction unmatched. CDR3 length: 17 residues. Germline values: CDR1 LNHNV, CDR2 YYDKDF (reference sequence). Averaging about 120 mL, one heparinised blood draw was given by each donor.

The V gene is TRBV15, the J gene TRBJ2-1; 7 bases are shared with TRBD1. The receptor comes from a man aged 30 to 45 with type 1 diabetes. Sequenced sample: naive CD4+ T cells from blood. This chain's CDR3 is CATSRAGGSRRYNEQFF. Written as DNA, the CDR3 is TGTGCCACCAGCAGAGCAGGGGGTTCCAGAAGGTACAATGAGCAGTTCTTC.